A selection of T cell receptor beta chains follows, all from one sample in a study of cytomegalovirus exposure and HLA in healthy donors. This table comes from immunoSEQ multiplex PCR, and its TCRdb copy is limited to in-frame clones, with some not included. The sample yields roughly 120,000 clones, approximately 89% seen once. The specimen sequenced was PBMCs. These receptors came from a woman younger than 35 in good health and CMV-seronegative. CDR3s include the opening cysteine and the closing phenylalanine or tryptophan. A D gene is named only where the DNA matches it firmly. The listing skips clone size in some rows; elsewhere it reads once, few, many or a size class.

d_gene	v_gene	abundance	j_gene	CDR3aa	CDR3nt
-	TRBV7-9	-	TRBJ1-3	CASSPLAGVSGNTIYF	TGTGCCAGCAGCCCTCTCGCAGGGGTCTCTGGAAACACCATATATTTT
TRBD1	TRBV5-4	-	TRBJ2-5	CASSRGGDRVVRETQYF	TGTGCCAGCAGCCGGGGAGGGGACAGGGTAGTTCGGGAGACCCAGTACTTC
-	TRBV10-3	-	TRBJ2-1	CATRDGQYNEQFF	TGTGCCACGCGGGACGGACAATACAATGAGCAGTTCTTC
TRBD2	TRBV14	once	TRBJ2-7	CASSRLAGSSYEQYF	TGTGCCAGCAGCCGACTAGCGGGGAGCTCCTACGAGCAGTACTTC
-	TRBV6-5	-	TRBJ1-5	CASSYGQGNNQPQHF	TGTGCCAGCAGTTACGGTCAGGGTAACAATCAGCCCCAGCATTTT
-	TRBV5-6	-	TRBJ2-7	CASSPGGSHSYEQYF	TGTGCCAGCAGCCCCGGAGGCTCTCACTCCTACGAGCAGTACTTC
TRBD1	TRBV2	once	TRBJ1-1	CASRSSGGWNTEAFF	TGTGCCAGCCGCAGCTCAGGGGGCTGGAACACTGAAGCTTTCTTT
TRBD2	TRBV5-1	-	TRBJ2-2	CASSSNPGLAANTGELFF	TGCGCCAGCAGCTCTAACCCGGGACTAGCAGCGAACACCGGGGAGCTGTTTTTT
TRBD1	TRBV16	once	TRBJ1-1	CASSPRTGGGTEAFF	TGTGCCAGCAGCCCCCGGACAGGGGGCGGGACTGAAGCTTTCTTT
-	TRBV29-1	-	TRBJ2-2	CSVESYLNTGELFF	TGCAGCGTTGAGAGTTACCTCAACACCGGGGAGCTGTTTTTT
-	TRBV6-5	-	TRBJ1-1	CASSPGLVEAFF	TGTGCCAGCAGTCCAGGGTTGGTCGAAGCTTTCTTT
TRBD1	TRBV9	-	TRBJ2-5	CASNRGDRGQETQYF	TGTGCCAGCAATCGTGGGGACAGGGGCCAAGAGACCCAGTACTTC
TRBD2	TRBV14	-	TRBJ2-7	CASSPGTSGTFYYEQYF	TGTGCCAGCAGCCCCGGGACTAGCGGGACCTTCTACTACGAGCAGTACTTC
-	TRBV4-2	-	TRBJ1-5	CASSHPNQPQHF	TGTGCCAGCAGCCATCCGAATCAGCCCCAGCATTTT
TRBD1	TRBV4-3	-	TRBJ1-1	CASSQDPRTGNTEAFF	TGCGCCAGCAGCCAAGATCCCAGGACAGGGAACACTGAAGCTTTCTTT
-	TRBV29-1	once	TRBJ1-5	CSVVGQGGQPQHF	TGCAGCGTTGTCGGGCAGGGCGGTCAGCCCCAGCATTTT
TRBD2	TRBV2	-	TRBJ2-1	CASGQAGRIYNEQFF	TGTGCCAGCGGGCAAGCGGGAAGGATATACAATGAGCAGTTCTTC
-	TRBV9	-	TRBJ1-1	CASSVVGRYTEAFF	TGTGCCAGCAGCGTAGTGGGCCGCTACACTGAAGCTTTCTTT
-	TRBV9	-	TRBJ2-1	CASSVGSPTNEQFF	TGTGCCAGCAGCGTAGGATCCCCGACAAATGAGCAGTTCTTC
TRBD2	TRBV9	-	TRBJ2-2	CASTVSGTTNTGELFF	TGTGCCAGCACCGTTTCCGGGACTACGAACACCGGGGAGCTGTTTTTT
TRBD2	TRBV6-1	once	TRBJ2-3	CASSEVAGDVADTQYF	TGTGCCAGCAGTGAAGTAGCGGGAGATGTTGCAGATACGCAGTATTTT
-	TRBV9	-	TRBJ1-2	CASSVQGNYGYTF	TGTGCCAGCAGCGTACAGGGGAACTATGGCTACACCTTC
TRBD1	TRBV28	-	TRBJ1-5	CASNPLGQGQNQPQHF	TGTGCCAGCAACCCGTTAGGACAGGGACAGAATCAGCCCCAGCATTTT
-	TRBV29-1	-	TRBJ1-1	CSVVRGRNTEAFF	TGCAGCGTTGTTAGGGGCCGGAACACTGAAGCTTTCTTT
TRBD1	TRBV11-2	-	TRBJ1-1	CASSLVTGGSGEAFF	TGTGCCAGCAGCTTAGTAACAGGGGGAAGCGGAGAAGCTTTCTTT
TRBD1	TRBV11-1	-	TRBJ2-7	CASSSRTGDYEQYF	TGTGCCAGCAGCTCCCGGACAGGGGACTACGAGCAGTACTTC
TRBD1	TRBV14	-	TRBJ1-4	CASSQGTGVEKLFF	TGTGCCAGCAGCCAGGGGACAGGGGTTGAAAAACTGTTTTTT
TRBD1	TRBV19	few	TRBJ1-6	CASSIGQGSNSPLHF	TGTGCCAGTAGTATTGGACAGGGGTCAAATTCACCCCTCCACTTT
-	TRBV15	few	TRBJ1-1	CATSFHGETEAFF	TGTGCCACCAGCTTCCATGGGGAGACTGAAGCTTTCTTT
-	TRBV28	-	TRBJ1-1	CASRDAGTEAFF	TGTGCCAGCAGGGATGCGGGGACTGAAGCTTTCTTT
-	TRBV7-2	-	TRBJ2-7	CASSTKVGSSYEQYF	TGTGCCAGCAGCACGAAGGTGGGGAGCTCCTACGAGCAGTACTTC
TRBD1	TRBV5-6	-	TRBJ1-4	CASSLQRQGRGEKLFF	TGTGCCAGCAGCCTACAAAGACAGGGTCGAGGTGAAAAACTGTTTTTT
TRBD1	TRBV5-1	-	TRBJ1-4	CASRGLGQEGEKLFF	TGCGCCAGCCGGGGGCTGGGACAGGAGGGGGAAAAACTGTTTTTT
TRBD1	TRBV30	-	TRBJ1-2	CAWVRGLDYGYTF	TGTGCCTGGGTCAGGGGGCTCGACTATGGCTACACCTTC
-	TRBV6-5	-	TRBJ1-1	CASSYSRQLTEAFF	TGTGCCAGCAGTTACTCGAGGCAGCTCACTGAAGCTTTCTTT
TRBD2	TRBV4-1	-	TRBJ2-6	CASSQWTSGISSGANVLTF	TGCGCCAGCAGCCAATGGACTAGCGGGATTAGCTCTGGGGCCAACGTCCTGACTTTC
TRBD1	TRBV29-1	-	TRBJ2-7	CSVEGQGPRGEQYF	TGCAGCGTTGAAGGACAGGGACCCAGGGGGGAGCAGTACTTC
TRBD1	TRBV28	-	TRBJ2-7	CASSFPTGQAYEQYF	TGTGCCAGCAGTTTTCCAACCGGACAGGCCTACGAGCAGTACTTC
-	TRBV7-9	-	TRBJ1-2	CASSPKYKGGIYGYTF	TGTGCCAGCAGCCCAAAATATAAAGGGGGTATCTATGGCTACACCTTC
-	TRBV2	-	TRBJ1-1	CASSKGPGTEAFF	TGTGCCAGCAGTAAGGGGCCGGGCACTGAAGCTTTCTTT
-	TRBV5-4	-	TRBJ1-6	CASSLGQPNSPLHF	TGTGCCAGCAGCTTGGGACAGCCAAATTCACCCCTCCACTTT